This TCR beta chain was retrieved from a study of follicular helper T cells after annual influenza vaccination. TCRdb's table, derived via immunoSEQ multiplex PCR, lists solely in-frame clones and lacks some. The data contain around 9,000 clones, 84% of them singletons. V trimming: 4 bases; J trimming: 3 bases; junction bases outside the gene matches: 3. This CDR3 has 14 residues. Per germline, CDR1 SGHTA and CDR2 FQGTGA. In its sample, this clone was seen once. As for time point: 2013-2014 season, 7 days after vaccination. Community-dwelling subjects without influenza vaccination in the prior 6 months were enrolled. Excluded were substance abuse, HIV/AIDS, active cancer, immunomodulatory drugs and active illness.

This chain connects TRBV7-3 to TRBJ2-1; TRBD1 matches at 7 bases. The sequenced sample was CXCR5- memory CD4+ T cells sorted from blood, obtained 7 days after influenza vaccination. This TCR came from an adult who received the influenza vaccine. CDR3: CASSWGQNYNEQFF. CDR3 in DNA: TGTGCCAGCAGCTGGGGACAGAACTACAATGAGCAGTTCTTC.